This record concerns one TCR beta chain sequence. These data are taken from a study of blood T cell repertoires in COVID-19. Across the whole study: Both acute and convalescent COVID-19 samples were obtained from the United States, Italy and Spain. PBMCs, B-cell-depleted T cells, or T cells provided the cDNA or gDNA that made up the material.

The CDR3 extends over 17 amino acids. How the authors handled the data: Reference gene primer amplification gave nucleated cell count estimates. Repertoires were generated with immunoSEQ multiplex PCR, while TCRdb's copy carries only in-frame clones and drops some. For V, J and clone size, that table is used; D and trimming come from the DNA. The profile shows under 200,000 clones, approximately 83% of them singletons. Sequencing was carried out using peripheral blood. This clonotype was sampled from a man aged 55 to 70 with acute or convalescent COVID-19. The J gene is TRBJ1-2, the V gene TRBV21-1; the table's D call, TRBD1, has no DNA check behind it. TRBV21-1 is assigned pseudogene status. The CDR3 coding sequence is TGTGCCAGCAGCACCAGAGGGACAGGGGGCTTCGGCTATGGCTACACCTTC. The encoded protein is CASSTRGTGGFGYGYTF.